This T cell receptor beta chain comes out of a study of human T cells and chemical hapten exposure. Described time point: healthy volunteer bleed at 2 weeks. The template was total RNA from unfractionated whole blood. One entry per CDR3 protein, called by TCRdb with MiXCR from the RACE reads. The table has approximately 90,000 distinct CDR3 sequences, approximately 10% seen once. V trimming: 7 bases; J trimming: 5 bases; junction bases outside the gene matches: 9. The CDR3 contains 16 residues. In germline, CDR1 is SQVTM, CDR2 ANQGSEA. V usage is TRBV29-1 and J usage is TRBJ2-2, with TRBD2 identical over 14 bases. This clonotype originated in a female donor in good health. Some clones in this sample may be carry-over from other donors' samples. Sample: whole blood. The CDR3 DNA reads TGCAGCGCTGTCGGGACTAGCGGGAGAGGGACCGGGGAGCTGTTTTTT. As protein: CSAVGTSGRGTGELFF.